Below, one T cell receptor beta chain is given with its context. TCRdb's table, derived via immunoSEQ multiplex PCR, lists solely in-frame clones and lacks some. The sample records 90,000 to 130,000 clones, 70% to 90% being singletons. The sample is drawn from a study of cytomegalovirus exposure and HLA in healthy donors. The sequenced material came from PBMCs. This receptor was obtained from a woman aged 18 to 35 in good health and CMV-seronegative.

This chain's CDR3 is CASSYGNRALETQYF. CDR3 in DNA: TGTGCCAGCAGTTACGGTAACAGGGCATTAGAGACCCAGTACTTC. The gene calls are TRBV6-6 and TRBJ2-5; a weak D match, TRBD1 (6 bases). There are 15 residues in the CDR3. V lost 2 bases, J lost 4 bases, and 14 bases lay in between. Germline CDR1 reads MNHNY; CDR2 reads SVGAGI (reference sequence).